Below, 22 T cell receptor beta chains from the same sample are listed, as sequenced in a study of tumor-infiltrating lymphocytes in primary liver carcinoma. Total RNA amounting to around 450 ng was the source from which TCR beta cDNA was made with a constant-region primer. Slightly modified ARM-PCR with three nested multiplex PCR rounds yielded TCR beta libraries. TRBV1-TRBV30 forward and Cbeta reverse primers drove the first two roughly 9-cycle rounds. In TCRdb, the multiplex PCR reads were re-called with MiXCR into one record per CDR3 protein. The table lists fewer than 350,000 distinct CDR3 sequences, about 60% of them singletons, with roughly 8.9% in the top ten. Blood RNA originated from unsorted whole blood, with germline DNA additionally extracted. The material sequenced was peripheral blood. The receptors were gathered from a middle-aged man with primary liver carcinoma and hepatitis B virus infection.

The table lists this clonotype with a few counts. J is TRBJ1-5 and V is TRBV7-8; 7 bases line up with TRBD1. Germline CDR1 reads SGHVS; CDR2 reads FQNEAQ. The CDR3 covers 14 residues. Germline trimming cut 1 base from V and 7 bases from J; bases unmatched to any gene: 4. CDR3 region: CASSLGRGQQPQHF. CDR3 DNA sequence: TGTGCCAGCAGCTTAGGCAGGGGACAGCAGCCCCAGCATTTT.

Concerning this clonotype itself: It may be a read error: a sequence one base away is much more abundant. The chain couples TRBV6-8 to TRBJ1-2; D is possibly TRBD1 (6 bases). The CDR3 spans 15 residues. Per germline, CDR1 MNHGY and CDR2 SAAAGT. The V gene lost 7 bases and the J gene lost 10 bases, with 25 bases spanning the gap. This CDR3 reads CASTTEGDLIGDYTF. The CDR3 DNA sequence: TGTGCCAGCACCACGGAGGGGGACCTAATTGGAGACTACACCTTC.

Details on this clonotype: This CDR3 is missing its conserved last phenylalanine or tryptophan, likely due to a read error. The rearrangement joins TRBV5-6 to TRBJ2-7, with D possibly TRBD1 on 5 matching bases. Trimming took 4 bases from V and 5 from J, leaving 16 bases between them. This CDR3 contains 14 residues. CDR1 and CDR2 (germline): SGHDT, YYEEEE. The CDR3 region is CASSPVRAGHEQYL. In nucleotides, the CDR3 is TGTGCCAGCAGCCCGGTTCGCGCAGGGCACGAGCAGTACCTC.

This chain uses TRBV30 with TRBJ1-5, with D possibly being TRBD1 (6 bases). The CDR3 is made up of 15 amino acids. V lost 0 bases and J lost 3, with 12 bases in between. The V gene's germline CDR1 is GTSNPN and CDR2 SVGIG (reference sequence). CDR3 in amino acids: CAWSVLGAVNQPQHF. The DNA for the CDR3 is TGTGCCTGGAGTGTACTGGGGGCAGTCAATCAGCCCCAGCATTTT.

Regarding this clonotype: A read error may account for a junction end that differs from germline. J is TRBJ2-1 and V is TRBV11-2, with 9 bases aligning to TRBD2. The CDR3 is made up of 16 amino acids. Germline V CDR1 and CDR2: SGHAT, FQNNGV. In DNA, the CDR3 is TGTGCCAGCAGCGTTTTAGCGGGAGCATTGGTCGATGAGCAGCTCTTC. Amino acid sequence: CASSVLAGALVDEQLF.

This clonotype was recorded once. A read error is possible here, since a much larger clone lies one base away. The rearrangement uses TRBV10-3 and TRBJ2-3; 7 bases agree with TRBD1. Per the germline V gene, CDR1 is ENHRY and CDR2 is SYGVKD. The CDR3 covers 15 residues. The CDR3 loop is CAISDTGASIDTQYF. The DNA for the CDR3 is TGTGCCATCAGTGACACAGGGGCCAGCATAGATACGCAGTATTTT.

There are many counts of this clonotype. V gene TRBV5-6 combines with J gene TRBJ2-7; perhaps TRBD1 as D (5 bases). Trimming stripped 0 bases from V and 7 bases from J, with 20 bases between. The germline V gene has CDR1 SGHDT and CDR2 YYEEEE. The CDR3 length is 16 residues. CDR3 in amino acids: CASSLDGAGFPREQYF. The DNA of the CDR3 is TGTGCCAGCAGCTTGGATGGGGCAGGGTTCCCTCGGGAGCAGTACTTC. Looking up the rest from reference TRBV5-6 and TRBJ2-7 gives the full variable domain: DAGVTQSPTHLIKTRGQQVTLRCSPKSGHDTVSWYQQALGQGPQFIFQYYEEEERQRGNFPDRFSGHQFPNYSSELNVNALLLGDSALYLCASSLDGAGFPREQYFGPGTRLTVT.

This chain links TRBV11-1 with TRBJ2-1; the D gene is possibly TRBD2 (7 bases). Germline loops: CDR1 SGHAT, CDR2 FQDESV (reference sequence). This CDR3 is built from 14 residues. Trimming cost V 4 bases and J 12 bases, with 19 bases left between them. The CDR3 coding sequence is TGTGCCAGCAGCTCGACTAGCAGGGGAGGGGGGCAGTTCTTC. This translates into CASSSTSRGGGQFF. The full variable domain, rest sourced from reference TRBV11-1 and TRBJ2-1, is EAEVAQSPRYKITEKSQAVAFWCDPISGHATLYWYRQILGQGPELLVQFQDESVVDDSQLPKDRFSAERLKGVDSTLKIQPAELGDSAMYLCASSSTSRGGGQFFGPGTRLTVL.

This chain connects TRBV14 to TRBJ2-1; possibly TRBD1 for D (6 bases). CDR3 length: 15 residues. Germline V gives CDR1 SGHDN, CDR2 FVKESK. V gave up 0 bases and J gave up 3 bases, with 9 bases separating them. CDR3 region: CASSQDTGNYNEQFF. CDR3 coding DNA: TGTGCCAGCAGCCAAGATACAGGGAACTACAATGAGCAGTTCTTC.

For this clonotype: One base away lies a much larger clone, so this may be a sequencing read error. The chain is built from TRBV29-1 and TRBJ2-1; 10 nucleotides align to TRBD2. Germline CDR1 is SQVTM and CDR2 is ANQGSEA. The CDR3 loop spans 14 amino acids. Trimming took 8 bases from V and 9 from J; bases not matched to a gene: 13. In DNA, the CDR3 is TGCAGCCTTCACGCTAGCGGGAGTGGGCCTGAGCAGTTCTTC. Its translation: CSLHASGSGPEQFF.

This clonotype was counted a single time. This may stem from a read error, because a much larger clone lies one nucleotide away. CDR3 nucleotide sequence: TGCAGCATAGTAGGGTCCGGGGAGCTGTTTTTT. This encodes CSIVGSGELFF. The gene calls are TRBV29-1 and TRBJ2-2, with D uncertain. The ends were cut back, 8 bases at V and 6 bases at J, with 10 bases in the middle. There are 11 residues in the CDR3. Germline assignment: CDR1 SQVTM and CDR2 ANQGSEA.

This clonotype showed up just once. Since no conserved phenylalanine or tryptophan closes the CDR3, a read error is the likely cause. This chain links TRBV12-3 or TRBV12-4 with TRBJ2-7, with D possibly matching TRBD2 (6 bases). V was clipped by 1 base and J by 8 bases, with 12 bases between them. The CDR3 has 13 amino acids. The CDR3 DNA is TGTGCCAGCAGTTTAGACGGGGGAAAAAAGCAGTACATC. Its protein product is CASSLDGGKKQYI.

The chain recombines TRBV20-1 with TRBJ2-4; D gene ambiguous. Trimming cost V 7 bases and J 4 bases, with 17 bases left between them. Germline CDR1 and CDR2: DFQATT and SNEGSKA (reference sequence). The CDR3 spans 14 residues. The CDR3 nucleotides are TGCAGTGTGTCCGTACCGGGCAGTAAAAACATTCAGTACTTC. Translated, it gives CSVSVPGSKNIQYF.

This sequence joins TRBV5-1 and TRBJ2-3, with D uncertain. Deletions cut 2 bases from V and 5 bases from J, with 6 bases between. The CDR3 runs to 12 residues. In germline, CDR1 is SGHRS, CDR2 YFSETQ. This chain's CDR3 is CASSFVRDTQYF. CDR3 DNA sequence: TGCGCCAGCAGCTTTGTGCGAGATACGCAGTATTTT.

V is TRBV6-5 and J is TRBJ2-2; D is uncertain. The CDR3 has 18 residues. V gave up 8 bases and J gave up 2 bases, with 24 bases separating them. The germline V gene encodes CDR1 MNHEY and CDR2 SVGAGI. CDR3 amino acids: CASGLSPVWTSNTGELFF. The CDR3 DNA reads TGTGCCAGCGGCCTATCTCCAGTATGGACCTCAAACACCGGGGAGCTGTTTTTT.

On this clonotype: A junction boundary mismatches the germline segment, possibly from a read error. J is TRBJ2-7 and V is TRBV5-1, with D unclear. The CDR3 sequence is 13 residues long. In germline, CDR1 is SGHRS, CDR2 YFSETQ. CDR3 loop: CAGSFLSPYEQYF. The CDR3 DNA sequence: TGCGCCGGCAGCTTCCTGTCACCCTACGAGCAGTACTTC.

Notes on this clonotype: The junction and the germline gene differ at one end; a read error may be behind it. The chain couples TRBV11-2 to TRBJ2-2; no clear D gene. CDR1 and CDR2 (germline): SGHAT, FQNNGV. The CDR3 length is 15 residues. DNA of the CDR3: TGTGCCAGTAGCTTCTTGAGAGCGAACACCGGGGAGCTGTTTTTT. This sequence encodes CASSFLRANTGELFF.

In the case of this clonotype: The junction differs from germline at one of its ends, possibly a read error. CDR3 in amino acids: CTSSRWGRSYEQYF. In DNA, the CDR3 is TGTACCAGCAGCCGGTGGGGAAGGAGCTACGAGCAGTACTTC. V and J are TRBV6-5 and TRBJ2-7; D gene ambiguous. The CDR3 is 14 residues long. Germline V gene lookup returns CDR1 MNHEY and CDR2 SVGAGI.

Notes on this clonotype: Mismatch with germline at one junction end may stem from a read error. V is TRBV30 and J is TRBJ2-1, with D tentatively TRBD1 (6 bases). Germline V CDR1 and CDR2: GTSNPN, SVGIG (reference sequence). CDR3 length: 14 residues. The CDR3 loop reads CAWSKGDHLSEQIF. Written as DNA, the CDR3 is TGTGCCTGGAGTAAGGGGGACCACCTAAGTGAGCAGATCTTC.

The chain joins TRBV12-3 or TRBV12-4 to TRBJ2-2, with TRBD1 matching over 7 bases. V trimming: 9 bases; J trimming: 1 base; junction bases outside the gene matches: 8. The CDR3 sequence is 15 residues long. The CDR3 region is CASRADRWNTGELFF. The CDR3 DNA reads as TGTGCCAGTAGAGCGGACAGGTGGAACACCGGGGAGCTGTTTTTT.

A note on this clonotype: Just one base apart from a much larger clone, this may be a read error. The gene calls are TRBV4-3 and TRBJ1-6; 8 bases are a match to TRBD1. CDR1 is LGHNA, CDR2 YSLEER, per germline. The CDR3 loop spans 16 amino acids. Losses at the gene ends were 4 bases for V and 7 bases for J; bases not matched to a gene: 9. CDR3 amino acids: CASSLGQGALNSPLHF. Written as DNA, the CDR3 is TGCGCCAGCAGCCTGGGCCAGGGGGCGTTAAATTCACCCCTCCACTTT.

This clonotype was found many times. The chain carries TRBV4-1 and TRBJ2-1; 9 bases agree with TRBD1. Trimming cost V 7 bases and J 4 bases; bases outside gene matches: 5. This CDR3 region has 14 residues. The germline V gene encodes CDR1 MGHRA and CDR2 YSYEKL. CDR3 amino acids: CASTRQGGYNEQFF. The CDR3 region has the DNA TGCGCCAGCACCCGACAGGGGGGTTACAATGAGCAGTTCTTC.